Listed here are 4 T cell receptor beta chains from one sample, sequenced in a study of T cell repertoires in aging, cancer and after chemotherapy (dated by TCRdb to between 2018 and 2021). The instrument given in TCRdb is Illumina MiSeq. Using a mixed TRB-A/B primer pool, multiplex touch-down PCR amplified rearranged TRB sequences covering the V, D and J segments. TCRdb passed the public sequencing reads through fastp at Q25 and MiXCR, retaining productive beta sequences. Rows are unified per CDR3 protein, each entry keeping the most common DNA and genes. The sample includes roughly 6,000 distinct CDR3 sequences, with about 38% observed a single time. The top ten constitute around half of the sample. Instead of sorted cells or RNA, genomic DNA extracted from peripheral blood served as the source for amplifying TCR beta rearrangements. Sequencing was carried out using blood. All receptors derive from a human donor with a blood cancer.

In its sample, this clonotype is medium-sized. The rearrangement uses TRBV7-2 and TRBJ1-1, with TRBD1 as a possible D gene (5 bases). The V end was cut by 0 bases, the J end by 3 bases, with 14 bases between. From germline, CDR1 is SGHTA and CDR2 FQGNSA. The CDR3 runs to 16 residues. The CDR3 is CASSLALVTGDTEAFF. The CDR3 DNA sequence: TGTGCCAGCAGCTTAGCGCTAGTAACAGGAGACACTGAAGCTTTCTTT.

V is TRBV20-1 and J is TRBJ1-1; 7 bases fit TRBD1. Looked up from germline, CDR1 is DFQATT and CDR2 is SNEGSKA (reference sequence). V was pared by 0 bases and J by 4 bases, with 8 bases of the junction left unmatched. This CDR3 has 15 residues. The CDR3 sequence is CSARDWAGGLTEAFF. The CDR3 nucleotides read TGCAGTGCTAGAGACTGGGCAGGGGGGCTCACTGAAGCTTTCTTT.

This sequence joins TRBV27 and TRBJ1-6; D remains unclear. CDR1 and CDR2 from the germline V gene are MNHEY and SMNVEV (reference sequence). V dropped 4 bases and J dropped 3 bases, with 4 bases sitting between them. The CDR3 length is 13 residues. CDR3 in amino acids: CASSYDYNSPLHF. CDR3 DNA sequence: TGTGCCAGCAGTTACGACTATAATTCACCCCTCCACTTT.

This clonotype was counted only a few times. V is TRBV18 and J is TRBJ1-2; a weak D match, TRBD1 (5 bases). The CDR3 has 13 residues. The germline V gene has CDR1 KGHSH and CDR2 LQKENI. Trimming cost V 4 bases and J 0 bases, with 6 bases left between them. This chain's CDR3 is CASSRDANYGYTF. In DNA, the CDR3 is TGTGCCAGCTCACGGGACGCTAACTATGGCTACACCTTC.